This note documents a single T cell receptor (beta chain) sequence. This specimen comes from a study of CD8 T cells in Susac syndrome. An amount of RNA that ranged from roughly 0.5 to 1 ug was reverse transcribed with random hexamers. TCRdb called the immunoSEQ multiplex PCR reads again in MiXCR, with one record for every CDR3 protein. The sample has under 150,000 distinct CDR3 sequences, roughly 94% seen once. This CDR3 region has 14 residues. The V segment lost 6 bases and the J segment 6 bases; nucleotides outside the gene matches: 11. Germline V gene sequence: CDR1 DFQATT, CDR2 SNEGSKA (reference sequence). Sequencing of TCR beta was undertaken in CD8+ and CD4+ T cells derived from blood. In Susac syndrome patients, recently defined diagnostic criteria for definite or probable disease were met. TEMRA cells were FACS-enriched, unlike CD8+ and CD4+ T cells, which were negatively isolated.

The gene calls are TRBV20-1 and TRBJ2-3; TRBD2 agrees at 8 bases. Sequencing was performed on CD4+ T cells from PBMCs. This receptor was identified in a human donor with Susac syndrome. CDR3 DNA: TGCAGTGCGGTTACGGGAGGGCCAGGGGATACGCAGTATTTT. Residues: CSAVTGGPGDTQYF.